Sequencing of this T cell receptor (beta chain) was carried out in a study of OX40 agonist ivuxolimab in advanced cancers. Germline-derived CDR1 and CDR2 are SGHVS and FNYEAQ. V was clipped by 3 bases and J by 5 bases; unmatched bases: 4. This CDR3 region has 14 residues. Profiled with immunoSEQ multiplex PCR; TCRdb holds only in-frame clones, not every one. The table lists 48,000 or so clones, 65% to 85% of them singletons. The sample consisted of CD4+ or CD8+ T cells sorted from blood, taken in a trial of the OX40 agonist ivuxolimab. This chain uses TRBV7-6 with TRBJ2-7, with 10 positions matching TRBD1. This TCR was recovered from an adult with an advanced solid tumor such as melanoma, head and neck, liver or kidney cancer. The CDR3 protein is CASSFGTGANEQYF. CDR3 DNA sequence: TGTGCCAGCAGCTTTGGGACAGGGGCAAACGAGCAGTACTTC. Combining the CDR3 with reference TRBV7-6 and TRBJ2-7 gives the whole variable domain GAGVSQSPRYKVTKRGQDVALRCDPISGHVSLYWYRQALGQGPEFLTYFNYEAQQDKSGLPNDRFSAERPEGSISTLTIQRTEQRDSAMYRCASSFGTGANEQYFGPGTRLTVT.